This T cell receptor (beta chain) is drawn from a study of blood T cell repertoires in COVID-19. Study summary: COVID-19 samples collected from the United States, Italy and Spain covered acute and convalescent phases.

V dropped 6 bases and J dropped 0; count of bases not matched to a gene: 17. From germline, CDR1 is KGHDR and CDR2 SFDVKD. CDR3 length: 19 amino acids. Original handling: Amplifying reference gene primers gave estimates of nucleated cell counts. Produced via immunoSEQ multiplex PCR; TCRdb's table is partial and in-frame only. Clone size and V and J calls were adopted from that table, with D and trimming inferred from the DNA. Here the sample spans around 140,000 clones, 84% being singletons. Sequencing was done on a sample of peripheral blood. This clonotype originated in a human donor in a cohort sampled during active COVID-19. This chain links TRBV24-1 with TRBJ2-5; 8 nucleotides line up with TRBD2. The CDR3 nucleotides are TGTGCCACCAGTCGAGGTAGCGGGACCCGCTTAGTATACCAAGAGACCCAGTACTTC. It codes for CATSRGSGTRLVYQETQYF.